A selection of T cell receptor beta chains follows, all from one sample in a study of T cells expressing NK-cell markers. TCRdb reprocessed the 5' RACE reads; each CDR3 protein has one entry and no DNA is given. Its table lists approximately 380,000 distinct CDR3 sequences. The sample comprised blood T cells: a sorted CD56 or NKG2C T cell subset, CD4+ or CD8+ T cells, or bulk PBMC T cells (not recorded which). Receptors were obtained from a man aged 18-69 years in good health. CDR3s include the opening cysteine and the closing phenylalanine or tryptophan.

cdr3_length	v_call	j_call	cdr3_aa
16	TRBV28	TRBJ2-3	CASIPHLGSLTDTQYF
14	TRBV12-3/TRBV12-4	TRBJ2-5	CASSRSGIQETQYF
12	TRBV11-2	TRBJ2-7	CASREGAGEQYF
16	TRBV6-1	TRBJ2-4	CASSPRGVGAKNIQYF
15	TRBV27	TRBJ2-1	CASNTLGLRGGEQFF
16	TRBV4-2	TRBJ2-2	CASSQEWGTNTGELFF
14	TRBV12-5	TRBJ1-6	CASGFSIGDSPLHF
12	TRBV19	TRBJ1-2	CASSRQGFSYTF
14	TRBV20-1	TRBJ2-5	CSFLHRQGLETQYF
14	TRBV7-2	TRBJ2-2	CARRGTSGRGELFF
14	TRBV30	TRBJ2-7	CAWSATPATVEQYF
15	TRBV7-9	TRBJ2-7	CASSWTAVNFYEQYF
14	TRBV2	TRBJ2-5	CASVGVLVGETQYF